This T cell receptor (beta chain) was recorded in a study of T cell responses to AZD1222 COVID-19 vaccine. Notes on this clone: The antigen is unknown.

Trimming shortened V by 1 base and J by 0 bases, and 9 bases separated the two germline ends. The CDR3 consists of 15 residues. Germline V gene sequence: CDR1 LNHNV, CDR2 YYDKDF (reference sequence). Sequencing used immunoSEQ multiplex PCR; TCRdb keeps in-frame clones, though not all of them. In the table there are 85,000 to 130,000 clones, 85% to 95% of which are singletons. Study-wide findings and caveats: Repertoire sampling happened only post peak T cell response.

The gene calls are TRBV15 and TRBJ1-1; no reliable D call. This specimen consisted of peripheral blood, obtained on day 0 of AZD1222 vaccination. The receptor's source is an adult in good health. CDR3 nucleotide sequence: TGTGCCACCAGCAGAGGCGCCATTCTGAACACTGAAGCTTTCTTT. Translated: CATSRGAILNTEAFF.